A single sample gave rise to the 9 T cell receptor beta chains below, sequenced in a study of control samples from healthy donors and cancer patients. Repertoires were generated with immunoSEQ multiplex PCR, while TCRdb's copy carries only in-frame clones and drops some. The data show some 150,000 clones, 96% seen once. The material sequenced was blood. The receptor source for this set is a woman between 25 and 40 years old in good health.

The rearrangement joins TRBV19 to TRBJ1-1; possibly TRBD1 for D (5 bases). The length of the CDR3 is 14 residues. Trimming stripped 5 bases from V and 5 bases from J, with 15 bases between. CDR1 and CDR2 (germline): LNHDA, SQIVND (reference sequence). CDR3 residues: CASSLRVLGTEAFF. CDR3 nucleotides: TGTGCCAGTAGTCTCAGGGTTTTGGGGACTGAAGCTTTCTTT. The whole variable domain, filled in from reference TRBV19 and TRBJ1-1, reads DGGITQSPKYLFRKEGQNVTLSCEQNLNHDAMYWYRQDPGQGLRLIYYSQIVNDFQKGDIAEGYSVSREKKESFPLTVTSAQKNPTAFYLCASSLRVLGTEAFFGQGTRLTVV.

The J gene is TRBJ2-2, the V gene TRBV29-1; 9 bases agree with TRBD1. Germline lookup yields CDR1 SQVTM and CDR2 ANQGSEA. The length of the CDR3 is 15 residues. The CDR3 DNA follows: TGCAGTATCTATTGGGGGGACAGGGCCACCGGGGAGCTGTTTTTT. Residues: CSIYWGDRATGELFF.

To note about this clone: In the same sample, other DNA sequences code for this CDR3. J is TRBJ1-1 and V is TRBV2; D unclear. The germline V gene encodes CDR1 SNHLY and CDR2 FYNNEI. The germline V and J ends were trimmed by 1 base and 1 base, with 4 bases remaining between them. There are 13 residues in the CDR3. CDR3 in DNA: TGTGCCAGCAGTGAAGACAGGAACACTGAAGCTTTCTTT. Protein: CASSEDRNTEAFF.

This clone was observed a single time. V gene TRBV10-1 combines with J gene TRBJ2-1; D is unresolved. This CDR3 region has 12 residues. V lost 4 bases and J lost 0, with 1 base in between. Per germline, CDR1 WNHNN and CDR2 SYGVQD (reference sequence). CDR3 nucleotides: TGCGCCAGCAGTGGCTCCTACAATGAGCAGTTCTTC. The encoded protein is CASSGSYNEQFF.

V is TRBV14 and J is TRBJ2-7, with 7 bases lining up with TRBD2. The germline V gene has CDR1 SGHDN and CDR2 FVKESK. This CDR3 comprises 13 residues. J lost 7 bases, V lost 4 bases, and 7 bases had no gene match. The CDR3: CASSPFLADEQYF. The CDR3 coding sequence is TGTGCCAGCAGCCCCTTCCTAGCGGATGAGCAGTACTTC.

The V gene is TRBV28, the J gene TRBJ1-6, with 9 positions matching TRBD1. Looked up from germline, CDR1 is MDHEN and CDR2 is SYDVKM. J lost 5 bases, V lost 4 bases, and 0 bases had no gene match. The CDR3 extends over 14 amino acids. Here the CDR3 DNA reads TGTGCCAGCAGTTACAGGGGGCATAATTCACCCCTCCACTTT. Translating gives CASSYRGHNSPLHF.

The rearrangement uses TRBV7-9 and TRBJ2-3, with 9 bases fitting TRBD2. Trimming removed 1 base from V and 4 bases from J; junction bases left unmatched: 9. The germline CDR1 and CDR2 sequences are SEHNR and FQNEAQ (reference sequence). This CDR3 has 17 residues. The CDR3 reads CASSLVSAAGGADTQYF. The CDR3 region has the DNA TGTGCCAGCAGCTTAGTATCAGCGGCGGGGGGGGCAGATACGCAGTATTTT. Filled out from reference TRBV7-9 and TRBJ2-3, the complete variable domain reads DTGVSQNPRHKITKRGQNVTFRCDPISEHNRLYWYRQTLGQGPEFLTYFQNEAQLEKSRLLSDRFSAERPKGSFSTLEIQRTEQGDSAMYLCASSLVSAAGGADTQYFGPGTRLTVL.

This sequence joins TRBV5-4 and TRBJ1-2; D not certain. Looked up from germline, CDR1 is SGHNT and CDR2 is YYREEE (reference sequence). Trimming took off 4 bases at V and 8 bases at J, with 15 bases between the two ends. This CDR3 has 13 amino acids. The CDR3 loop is CASSREGRRGYTF. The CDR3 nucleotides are TGTGCCAGCAGCCGTGAAGGCCGCCGGGGCTACACCTTC.

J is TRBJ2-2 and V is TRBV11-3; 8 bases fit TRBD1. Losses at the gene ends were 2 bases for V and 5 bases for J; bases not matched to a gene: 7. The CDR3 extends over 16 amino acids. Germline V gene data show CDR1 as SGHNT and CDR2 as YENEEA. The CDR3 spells CASSLTDRASTGELFF. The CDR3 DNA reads TGTGCCAGCAGCTTAACGGACAGGGCGTCAACCGGGGAGCTGTTTTTT.